One and the same sample provided the 13 T cell receptor beta chains below, sequenced in a study of identical twins. MiXCR, applied by TCRdb to the 5' RACE reads, yields one record per CDR3 protein. The sample includes hundreds of thousands of distinct CDR3 sequences, 7.5% of them seen just once. The data were also submitted as part of a second study, on yellow fever vaccine responses in identical twins.

Sequencing was performed on memory (CD45RO+) T cells sorted from blood. The receptor set was obtained from a young woman in good health.

This chain connects TRBV10-3 to TRBJ1-2, with 11 bases identical to TRBD1. CDR1 is ENHRY and CDR2 is SYGVKD in the germline V gene. This CDR3 is built from 12 residues. The trim removed 6 bases at V and 7 bases at J, leaving 1 base unmatched. The CDR3 sequence: CAIRGTGGGYTF. The CDR3 DNA is TGTGCCATCAGGGGGACAGGGGGTGGCTACACCTTC.

Turning to this clonotype: Just one base apart from a much larger clone, this may be a read error. The chain employs TRBV2 and TRBJ2-3; no firm D call. The CDR3 runs to 14 residues. Germline V lookup: CDR1 SNHLY, CDR2 FYNNEI. V shed 5 bases and J shed 2 bases, with 11 bases lying between them. The CDR3 DNA sequence: TGTGCCAGCAGTCGCTCAGAACACACAGATACGCAGTATTTT. Translating it yields CASSRSEHTDTQYF. The full variable domain, in which reference TRBV2 and TRBJ2-3 provide the parts outside the CDR3, is EPEVTQTPSHQVTQMGQEVILRCVPISNHLYFYWYRQILGQKVEFLVSFYNNEISEKSEIFDDQFSVERPDGSNFTLKIRSTKLEDSAMYFCASSRSEHTDTQYFGPGTRLTVL.

The chain carries TRBV20-1 and TRBJ2-6, with D unresolved. V lost 0 bases, J lost 4 bases, and 10 bases lay in between. Per the germline V gene, CDR1 is DFQATT and CDR2 is SNEGSKA (reference sequence). This CDR3 region has 15 residues. The CDR3 nucleotides are TGCAGTGCTAGAGATCTGGGTTCAGGGGCCAACGTCCTGACTTTC. Protein product: CSARDLGSGANVLTF.

The CDR3 reads CASSVGGTNSYEQYF. The CDR3 DNA sequence: TGTGCCAGCAGCGTAGGTGGGACTAACTCCTACGAGCAGTACTTC. The rearrangement uses TRBV9 and TRBJ2-7; 7 positions agree with TRBD2. The CDR3 length is 15 residues. Germline V gives CDR1 SGDLS, CDR2 YYNGEE. With V trimmed by 0 bases and J by 0 bases, 3 bases remained unmatched.

This clonotype was recorded at least ten times. CDR3 sequence reads: CASSVTGTDYNEQFF. The CDR3 DNA is TGCGCCAGCAGCGTCACCGGGACAGACTACAATGAGCAGTTCTTC. The rearrangement joins TRBV5-1 to TRBJ2-1, with TRBD1 matching 7 bases. Unmatched junction bases numbered 7, after V lost 4 bases and J lost 3 bases. There are 15 residues in the CDR3. Germline CDR1 is SGHRS and CDR2 is YFSETQ.

Many counts were recorded for this clonotype. The chain uses TRBV11-1 and TRBJ2-4, with 8 bases aligning to TRBD1. This CDR3 has 15 residues. The V gene end was trimmed by 5 bases and the J gene end by 2 bases; junction bases not matched to a gene: 5. The germline gives CDR1 SGHAT, CDR2 FQDESV (reference sequence). The CDR3 is CASSIDRGTKNIQYF. CDR3 nucleotide sequence: TGTGCCAGCAGCATCGACAGGGGCACCAAAAACATTCAGTACTTC. The full variable domain, with the rest looked up from reference TRBV11-1 and TRBJ2-4, is EAEVAQSPRYKITEKSQAVAFWCDPISGHATLYWYRQILGQGPELLVQFQDESVVDDSQLPKDRFSAERLKGVDSTLKIQPAELGDSAMYLCASSIDRGTKNIQYFGAGTRLSVL.

This clonotype turned up a few times. V and J are TRBV2 and TRBJ1-5; D gene uncertain. Germline loops: CDR1 SNHLY, CDR2 FYNNEI. Trimming shortened V by 7 bases and J by 3 bases, and 10 bases separated the two germline ends. There are 13 residues in the CDR3. In DNA, the CDR3 is TGTGCCAGCACTAGGCGGGACAATCAGCCCCAGCATTTT. This gives the protein CASTRRDNQPQHF.

This clonotype was picked up a small number of times. V and J are TRBV5-1 and TRBJ2-7; 8 nucleotides line up with TRBD1. This CDR3 region has 14 residues. The germline V gene has CDR1 SGHRS and CDR2 YFSETQ. Losses at the gene ends were 4 bases for V and 1 base for J; bases not matched to a gene: 4. The CDR3 reads CASSPTGGSYEQYF. The CDR3 region has the DNA TGCGCCAGCAGCCCCACAGGGGGGTCCTACGAGCAGTACTTC. The variable domain in full, completed from reference TRBV5-1 and TRBJ2-7, reads KAGVTQTPRYLIKTRGQQVTLSCSPISGHRSVSWYQQTPGQGLQFLFEYFSETQRNKGNFPGRFSGRQFSNSRSEMNVSTLELGDSALYLCASSPTGGSYEQYFGPGTRLTVT.

This clonotype was detected only a few times. V and J are TRBV18 and TRBJ2-7; 12 nucleotides line up with TRBD2. The germline V gene has CDR1 KGHSH and CDR2 LQKENI. Trimming removed 0 bases from V and 1 base from J; junction bases left unmatched: 4. The length of the CDR3 is 17 residues. The CDR3 spells CASSPPRGTSGSYEQYF. The CDR3 region has the DNA TGTGCCAGCTCACCACCAAGGGGGACTAGCGGGTCCTACGAGCAGTACTTC.

At least ten counts were recorded for this clonotype. The chain links TRBV25-1 to TRBJ2-2; perhaps TRBD2 as D (6 bases). Deletions cut 2 bases from V and 8 bases from J, with 12 bases between. The CDR3 extends over 14 amino acids. The germline gives CDR1 MGHDK, CDR2 SYGVNS. In DNA, the CDR3 is TGTGCCAGCAGTGAAATTAGGGAGGCGGGGGAGCTGTTTTTT. Amino acid sequence: CASSEIREAGELFF. Full variable domain (outside the CDR3, taken from reference TRBV25-1 and TRBJ2-2): EADIYQTPRYLVIGTGKKITLECSQTMGHDKMYWYQQDPGMELHLIHYSYGVNSTEKGDLSSESTVSRIRTEHFPLTLESARPSHTSQYLCASSEIREAGELFFGEGSRLTVL.

This clonotype was seen repeatedly, ten times or more. This chain links TRBV12-3 or TRBV12-4 with TRBJ1-1; D is uncertain. The CDR3 has 11 amino acids. Trimming left V 3 bases short and J 8 bases short, with 7 bases between. CDR3 region: CASSFSREAFF. For the CDR3, the DNA is TGTGCCAGCAGTTTTTCCAGAGAAGCTTTCTTT.

This clonotype was counted many times. J is TRBJ1-6 and V is TRBV20-1, with 8 bases fitting TRBD1. The CDR3 sequence is 14 residues long. V dropped 1 base and J dropped 10; count of bases not matched to a gene: 6. The germline V gene has CDR1 DFQATT and CDR2 SNEGSKA (reference sequence). The CDR3 loop is CSARGGQGASPLHF. DNA of the CDR3: TGCAGTGCTAGAGGGGGGCAGGGGGCCTCACCCCTCCACTTT.

In this sample, this clonotype turned up a few times. The J gene is TRBJ2-5, the V gene TRBV15; the D is unclear. V was cut by 1 base and J by 2 bases, with 14 bases left in between. The CDR3 covers 16 residues. The germline gives CDR1 LNHNV, CDR2 YYDKDF (reference sequence). The CDR3 spells CATSRVGDSEQETQYF. The CDR3 nucleotides read TGTGCCACCAGCAGAGTTGGAGATTCGGAGCAAGAGACCCAGTACTTC.